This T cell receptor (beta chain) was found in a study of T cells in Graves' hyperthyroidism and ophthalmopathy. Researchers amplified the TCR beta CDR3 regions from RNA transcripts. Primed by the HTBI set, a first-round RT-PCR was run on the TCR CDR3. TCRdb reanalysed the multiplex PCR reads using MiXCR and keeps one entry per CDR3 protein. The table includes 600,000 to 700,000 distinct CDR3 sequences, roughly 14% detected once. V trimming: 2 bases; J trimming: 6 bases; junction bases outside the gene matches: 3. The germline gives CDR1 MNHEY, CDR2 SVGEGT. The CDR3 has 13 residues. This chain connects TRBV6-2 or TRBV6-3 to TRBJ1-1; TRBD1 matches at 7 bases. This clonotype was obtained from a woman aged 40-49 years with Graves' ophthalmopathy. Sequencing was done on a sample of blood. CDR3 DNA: TGTGCCAGCAGTTACAGGGGGCACGCTGAAGCTTTCTTT. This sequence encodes CASSYRGHAEAFF.